The 9 T cell receptor beta chains given below trace back to one sample, sequenced in a study of control samples from healthy donors and cancer patients. The method was immunoSEQ multiplex PCR; TCRdb's version includes in-frame clones alone and lacks a portion of them. The sample records 70,000 to 80,000 clones, roughly 84% being singletons. The specimen sequenced was blood. The receptors originated from a woman aged 50 to 60 in good health.

This clone was counted once. The rearrangement joins TRBV27 to TRBJ1-2, with a tentative D call TRBD1 (5 bases). Trimming removed 8 bases at V and 5 bases at J, with 18 bases between. In germline, CDR1 is MNHEY, CDR2 SMNVEV (reference sequence). The CDR3 is 14 residues long. The CDR3 sequence is CASGRVGVGYGYTF. CDR3 DNA: TGTGCCAGCGGGAGGGTGGGGGTGGGATATGGCTACACCTTC.

This clone showed up just a few times. This chain links TRBV3-1 (or the pseudogene TRBV3-2) with TRBJ2-1; 11 bases line up with TRBD2. The CDR3 extends over 13 amino acids. J gave up 8 bases and V 7 bases, and 4 bases lay outside the gene matches. Germline-derived CDR1 and CDR2 are LGHDT and YNNKEL (reference sequence). The DNA of the CDR3 is TGTGCCAGCACCCTAGCGGGAGGTTATGAGCAGTTCTTC. Translation gives CASTLAGGYEQFF.

The chain has TRBV5-1 and TRBJ2-1; D may be TRBD1 or TRBD2 (5 bases each). This CDR3 region has 14 residues. V shed 0 bases and J shed 6 bases, with 10 bases lying between them. Germline V gene data show CDR1 as SGHRS and CDR2 as YFSETQ. CDR3 DNA sequence: TGCGCCAGCAGCTTGGAGGGACGCCGCAATGAGCAGTTCTTC. Encoded protein: CASSLEGRRNEQFF.

The chain is built from TRBV10-2 and TRBJ1-1; D remains ambiguous. The CDR3 runs 14 residues. CDR1 WSHSY and CDR2 SAAADI come from the germline V gene. V was cut by 2 bases and J by 2 bases, with 9 bases left in between. The CDR3 region is CASSERGSNTEAFF. DNA for the CDR3: TGCGCCAGCAGTGAGCGTGGTTCCAACACTGAAGCTTTCTTT.

V is TRBV28 and J is TRBJ1-6; D remains unclear. V was cut by 10 bases and J by 9 bases, with 10 bases left in between. The germline V gene has CDR1 MDHEN and CDR2 SYDVKM. The CDR3 is made up of 11 amino acids. CDR3 protein: CATLSGSPLHF. For the CDR3, the DNA is TGTGCCACCTTAAGCGGTTCACCCCTCCACTTT. Looking up the rest from reference TRBV28 and TRBJ1-6 gives the full variable domain: DVKVTQSSRYLVKRTGEKVFLECVQDMDHENMFWYRQDPGLGLRLIYFSYDVKMKEKGDIPEGYSVSREKKERFSLILESASTNQTSMYLCATLSGSPLHFGNGTRLTVT.

The chain employs TRBV6-5 and TRBJ2-1, with 9 bases identical to TRBD2. Germline assignment: CDR1 MNHEY and CDR2 SVGAGI. The CDR3 is made up of 13 amino acids. With V trimmed by 5 bases and J by 6 bases, 2 bases remained unmatched. CDR3 bases: TGTGCCAGCAGTCAGGGACTAGCCAATGAGCAGTTCTTC. This encodes CASSQGLANEQFF.

In this sample, this clone turned up once. This chain connects TRBV7-8 to TRBJ1-1, with D perhaps matching TRBD1 (5 bases). The V gene lost 5 bases and the J gene lost 5 bases, with 12 bases spanning the gap. Germline-derived CDR1 and CDR2 are SGHVS and FQNEAQ. The length of the CDR3 is 13 residues. The CDR3 here is CASSPSGGTEAFF. CDR3 DNA sequence: TGTGCCAGCAGCCCATCCGGGGGGACTGAAGCTTTCTTT.

V is TRBV5-5 and J is TRBJ2-7; D is ambiguous. The CDR3 totals 13 residues. Trimming removed 4 bases at V and 3 bases at J, with 11 bases between. Germline assignment: CDR1 SGHKS and CDR2 YYEKEE (reference sequence). The CDR3: CASSRPDGYEQYF. In nucleotides, the CDR3 is TGTGCCAGCAGCCGCCCAGACGGCTACGAGCAGTACTTC. The complete variable domain, with remaining parts taken from reference TRBV5-5 and TRBJ2-7, reads DAGVTQSPTHLIKTRGQQVTLRCSPISGHKSVSWYQQVLGQGPQFIFQYYEKEERGRGNFPDRFSARQFPNYSSELNVNALLLGDSALYLCASSRPDGYEQYFGPGTRLTVT.

This sequence joins TRBV6-2 or TRBV6-3 and TRBJ2-6; D ambiguous. V gave up 4 bases and J gave up 2 bases, with 9 bases separating them. Germline V CDR1 and CDR2: MNHEY, SVGEGT. The length of the CDR3 is 15 residues. This chain's CDR3 is CASSSRRTGANVLTF. CDR3 in DNA: TGTGCCAGCAGTTCCCGCAGGACTGGGGCCAACGTCCTGACTTTC.